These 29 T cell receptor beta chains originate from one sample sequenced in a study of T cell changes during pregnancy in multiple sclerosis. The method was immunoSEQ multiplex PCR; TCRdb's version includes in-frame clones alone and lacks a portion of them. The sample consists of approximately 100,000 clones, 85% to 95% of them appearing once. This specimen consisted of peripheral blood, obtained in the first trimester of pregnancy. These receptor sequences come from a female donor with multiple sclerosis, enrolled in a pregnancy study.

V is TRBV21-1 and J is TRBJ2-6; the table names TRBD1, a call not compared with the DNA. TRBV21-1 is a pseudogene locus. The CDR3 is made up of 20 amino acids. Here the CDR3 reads CASSKEPGPPISSGANVLTF. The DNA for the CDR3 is TGTGCCAGCAGCAAAGAGCCTGGGCCGCCAATAAGCTCTGGGGCCAACGTCCTGACTTTC.

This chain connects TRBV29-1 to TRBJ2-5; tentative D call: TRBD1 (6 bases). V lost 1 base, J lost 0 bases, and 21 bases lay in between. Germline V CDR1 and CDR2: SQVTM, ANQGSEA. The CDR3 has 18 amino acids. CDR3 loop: CSVEASYPRTAYQETQYF. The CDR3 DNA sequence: TGCAGCGTTGAAGCCTCTTATCCCCGGACAGCGTACCAAGAGACCCAGTACTTC.

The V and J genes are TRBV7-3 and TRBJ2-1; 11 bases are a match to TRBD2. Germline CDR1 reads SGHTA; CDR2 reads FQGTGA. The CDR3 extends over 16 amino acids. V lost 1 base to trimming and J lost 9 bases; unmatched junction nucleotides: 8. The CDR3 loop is CASSLKVSGGAGEQFF. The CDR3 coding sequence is TGTGCCAGCAGCTTAAAAGTTAGCGGGGGGGCGGGTGAGCAGTTCTTC.

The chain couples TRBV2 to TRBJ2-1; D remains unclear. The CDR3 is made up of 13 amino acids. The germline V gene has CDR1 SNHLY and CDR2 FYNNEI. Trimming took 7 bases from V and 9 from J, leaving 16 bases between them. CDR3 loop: CASIPLASAEQFF. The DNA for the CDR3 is TGTGCCAGCATCCCCCTTGCGTCTGCTGAGCAGTTCTTC.

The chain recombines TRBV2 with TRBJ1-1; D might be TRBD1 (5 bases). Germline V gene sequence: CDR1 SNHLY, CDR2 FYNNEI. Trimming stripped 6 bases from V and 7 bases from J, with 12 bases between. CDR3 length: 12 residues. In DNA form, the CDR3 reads TGTGCCAGCAGGGGACTTGCGGGTGAAGCTTTCTTT. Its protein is CASRGLAGEAFF.

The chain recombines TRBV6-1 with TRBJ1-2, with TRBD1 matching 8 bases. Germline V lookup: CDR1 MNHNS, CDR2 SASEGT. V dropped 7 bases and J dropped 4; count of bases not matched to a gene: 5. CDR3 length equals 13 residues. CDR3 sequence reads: CASMPGQAYGYTF. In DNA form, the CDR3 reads TGTGCCAGCATGCCGGGACAGGCCTATGGCTACACCTTC.

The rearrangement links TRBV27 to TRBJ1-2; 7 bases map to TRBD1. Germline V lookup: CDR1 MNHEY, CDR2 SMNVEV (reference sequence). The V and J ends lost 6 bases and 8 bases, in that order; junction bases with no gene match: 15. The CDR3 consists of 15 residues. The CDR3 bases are TGTGCCAGCAGAGAGAGACAGGGCCAAGTTGGGGGCTACACCTTC. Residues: CASRERQGQVGGYTF.

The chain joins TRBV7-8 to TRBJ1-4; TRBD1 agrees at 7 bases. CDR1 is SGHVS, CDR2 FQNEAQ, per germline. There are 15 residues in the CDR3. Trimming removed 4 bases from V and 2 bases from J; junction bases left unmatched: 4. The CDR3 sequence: CASSSGQETNEKLFF. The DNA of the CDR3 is TGTGCCAGCAGCTCCGGACAGGAGACTAATGAAAAACTGTTTTTT.

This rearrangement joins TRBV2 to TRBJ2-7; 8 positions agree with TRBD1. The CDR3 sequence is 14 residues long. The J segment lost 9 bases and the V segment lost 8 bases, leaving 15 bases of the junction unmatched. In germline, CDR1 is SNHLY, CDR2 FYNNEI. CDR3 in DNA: TGTGCCAGCTCCCGATGGACAGGGCGGAATGGGCAGTACTTC. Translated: CASSRWTGRNGQYF.

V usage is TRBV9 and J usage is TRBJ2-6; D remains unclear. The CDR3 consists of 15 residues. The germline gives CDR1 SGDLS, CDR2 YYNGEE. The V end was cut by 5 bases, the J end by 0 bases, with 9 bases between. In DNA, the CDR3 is TGTGCCAGCAGTGAACAGCACTCTGGGGCCAACGTCCTGACTTTC. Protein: CASSEQHSGANVLTF. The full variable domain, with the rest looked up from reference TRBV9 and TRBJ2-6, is DSGVTQTPKHLITATGQRVTLRCSPRSGDLSVYWYQQSLDQGLQFLIQYYNGEERAKGNILERFSAQQFPDLHSELNLSSLELGDSALYFCASSEQHSGANVLTFGAGSRLTVL.

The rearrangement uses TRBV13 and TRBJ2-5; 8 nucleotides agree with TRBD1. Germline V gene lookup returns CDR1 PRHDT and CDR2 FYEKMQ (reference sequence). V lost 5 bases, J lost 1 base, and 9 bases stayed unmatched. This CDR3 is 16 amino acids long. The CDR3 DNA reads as TGTGCCAGCAGCGACCGACAGGGGAGTAGCCAAGAGACCCAGTACTTC. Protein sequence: CASSDRQGSSQETQYF.

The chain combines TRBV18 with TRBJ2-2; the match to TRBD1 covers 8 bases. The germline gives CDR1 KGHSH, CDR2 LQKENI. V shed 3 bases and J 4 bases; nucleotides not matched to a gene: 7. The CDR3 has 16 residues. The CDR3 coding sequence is TGTGCCAGCTCACCTCCGGGACAGGAGAGCACCGGGGAGCTGTTTTTT. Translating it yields CASSPPGQESTGELFF.

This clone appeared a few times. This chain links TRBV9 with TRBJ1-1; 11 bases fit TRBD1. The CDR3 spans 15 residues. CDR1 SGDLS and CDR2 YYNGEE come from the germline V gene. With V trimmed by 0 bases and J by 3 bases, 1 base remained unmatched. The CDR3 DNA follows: TGTGCCAGCAGCGTAGTGGGACAGGGGGACACTGAAGCTTTCTTT. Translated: CASSVVGQGDTEAFF.

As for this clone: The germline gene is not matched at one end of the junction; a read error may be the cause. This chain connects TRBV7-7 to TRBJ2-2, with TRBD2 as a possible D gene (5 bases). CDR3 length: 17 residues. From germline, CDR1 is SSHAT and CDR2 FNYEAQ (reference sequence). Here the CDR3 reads CASSPQASEGIEGELFF. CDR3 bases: TGTGCTAGCAGCCCGCAGGCCTCCGAGGGTATTGAAGGGGAGCTGTTTTTT.

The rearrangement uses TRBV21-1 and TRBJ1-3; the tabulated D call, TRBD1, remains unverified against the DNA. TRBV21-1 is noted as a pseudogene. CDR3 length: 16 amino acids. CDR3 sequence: CASSPTGIMAGNTIYF. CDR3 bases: TGTGCCAGCAGCCCTACAGGTATAATGGCTGGAAACACCATATATTTT.

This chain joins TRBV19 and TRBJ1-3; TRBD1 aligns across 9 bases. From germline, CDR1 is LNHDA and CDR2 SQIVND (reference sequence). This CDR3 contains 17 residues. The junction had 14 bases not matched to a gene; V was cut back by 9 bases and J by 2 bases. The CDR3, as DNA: TGTGCCAGCAACAGGGGGCTGAGTACGTGGGCTGGAAACACCATATATTTT. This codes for CASNRGLSTWAGNTIYF.

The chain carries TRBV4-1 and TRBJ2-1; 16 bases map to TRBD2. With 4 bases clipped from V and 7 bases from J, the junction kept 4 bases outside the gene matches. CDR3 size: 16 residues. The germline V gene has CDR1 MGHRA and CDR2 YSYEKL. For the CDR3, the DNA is TGCGCCAGCAGCCCGGGACTAGCGGGGGGGACGAATGAGCAGTTCTTC. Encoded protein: CASSPGLAGGTNEQFF.

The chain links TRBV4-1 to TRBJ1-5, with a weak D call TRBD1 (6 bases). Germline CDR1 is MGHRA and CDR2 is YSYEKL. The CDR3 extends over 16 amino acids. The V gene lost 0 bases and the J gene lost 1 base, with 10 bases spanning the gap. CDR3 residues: CASSQEGRGSNQPQHF. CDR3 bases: TGCGCCAGCAGCCAAGAGGGGAGGGGGAGCAATCAGCCCCAGCATTTT.

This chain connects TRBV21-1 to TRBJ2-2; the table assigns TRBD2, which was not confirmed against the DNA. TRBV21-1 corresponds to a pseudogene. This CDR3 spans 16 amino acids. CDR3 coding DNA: TGTGCCAGCAGGGATAGGAGCGGGCGGAACACCGGGGAGCTGTTTTTT. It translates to CASRDRSGRNTGELFF.

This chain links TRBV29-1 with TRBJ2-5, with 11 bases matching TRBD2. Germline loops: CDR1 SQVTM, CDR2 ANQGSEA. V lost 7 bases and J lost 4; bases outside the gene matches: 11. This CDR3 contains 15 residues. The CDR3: CSAKGSGGATETQYF. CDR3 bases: TGCAGCGCAAAGGGTAGCGGGGGGGCCACAGAGACCCAGTACTTC.

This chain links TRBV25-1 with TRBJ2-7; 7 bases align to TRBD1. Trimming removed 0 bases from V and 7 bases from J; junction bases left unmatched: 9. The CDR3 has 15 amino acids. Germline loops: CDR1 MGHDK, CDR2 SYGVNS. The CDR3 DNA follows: TGTGCCAGCAGTGAATATATCGGGACAGTACGGGAGCAGTACTTC. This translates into CASSEYIGTVREQYF.

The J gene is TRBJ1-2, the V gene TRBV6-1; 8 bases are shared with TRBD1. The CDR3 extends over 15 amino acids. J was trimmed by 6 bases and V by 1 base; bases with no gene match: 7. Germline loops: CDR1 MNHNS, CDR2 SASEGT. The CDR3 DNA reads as TGTGCCAGCAGTGAAGAATCGACAGGGGCTCATGGCTACACCTTC. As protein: CASSEESTGAHGYTF.

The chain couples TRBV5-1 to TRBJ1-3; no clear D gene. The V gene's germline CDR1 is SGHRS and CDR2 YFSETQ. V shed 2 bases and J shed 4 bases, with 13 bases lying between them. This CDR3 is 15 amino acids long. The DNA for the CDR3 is TGCGCCAGCAGCTTAACTGGGCGGGAAGGAAACACCATATATTTT. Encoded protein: CASSLTGREGNTIYF. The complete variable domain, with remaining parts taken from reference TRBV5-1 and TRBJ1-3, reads KAGVTQTPRYLIKTRGQQVTLSCSPISGHRSVSWYQQTPGQGLQFLFEYFSETQRNKGNFPGRFSGRQFSNSRSEMNVSTLELGDSALYLCASSLTGREGNTIYFGEGSWLTVV.

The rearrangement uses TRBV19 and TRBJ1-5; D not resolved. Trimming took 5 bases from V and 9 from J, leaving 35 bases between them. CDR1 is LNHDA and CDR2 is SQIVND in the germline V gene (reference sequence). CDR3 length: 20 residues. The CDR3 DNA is TGTGCCAGTAGTCCGTCGACGGCCTGGGGAATAGCGGCACCAATCGCGCCCCAGCATTTT. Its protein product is CASSPSTAWGIAAPIAPQHF.

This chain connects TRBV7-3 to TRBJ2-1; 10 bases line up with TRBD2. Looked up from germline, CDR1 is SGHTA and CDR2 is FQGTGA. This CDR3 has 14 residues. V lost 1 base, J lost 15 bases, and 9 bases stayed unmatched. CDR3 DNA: TGTGCCAGCAGCTTAAAGCCTCTAGCGGGAGCTTTGTTCTTC. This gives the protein CASSLKPLAGALFF.

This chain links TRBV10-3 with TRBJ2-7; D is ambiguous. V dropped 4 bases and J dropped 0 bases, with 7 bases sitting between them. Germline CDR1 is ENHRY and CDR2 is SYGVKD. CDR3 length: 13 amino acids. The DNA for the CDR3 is TGTGCCATCAGTGGACCTAGCTCCTACGAGCAGTACTTC. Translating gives CAISGPSSYEQYF.

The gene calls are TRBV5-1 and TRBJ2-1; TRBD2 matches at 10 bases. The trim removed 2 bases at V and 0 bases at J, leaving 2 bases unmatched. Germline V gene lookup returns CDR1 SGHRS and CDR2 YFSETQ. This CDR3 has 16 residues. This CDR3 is CASSFRLAGSYNEQFF. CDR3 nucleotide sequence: TGCGCCAGCAGCTTTAGACTAGCGGGCTCCTACAATGAGCAGTTCTTC.

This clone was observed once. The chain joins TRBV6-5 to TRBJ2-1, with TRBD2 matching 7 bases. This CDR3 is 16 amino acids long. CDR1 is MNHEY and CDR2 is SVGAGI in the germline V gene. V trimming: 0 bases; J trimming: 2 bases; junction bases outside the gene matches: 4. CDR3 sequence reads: CASSYSPSGTYNEQFF. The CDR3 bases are TGTGCCAGCAGTTACTCCCCTAGCGGTACCTACAATGAGCAGTTCTTC.

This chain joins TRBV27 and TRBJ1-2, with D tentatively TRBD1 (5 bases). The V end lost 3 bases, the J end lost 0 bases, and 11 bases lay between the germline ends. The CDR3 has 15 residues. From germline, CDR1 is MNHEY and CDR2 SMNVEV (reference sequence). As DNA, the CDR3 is TGTGCCAGCAGTTTGTTGGGGCGTTCTAACTATGGCTACACCTTC. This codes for CASSLLGRSNYGYTF.